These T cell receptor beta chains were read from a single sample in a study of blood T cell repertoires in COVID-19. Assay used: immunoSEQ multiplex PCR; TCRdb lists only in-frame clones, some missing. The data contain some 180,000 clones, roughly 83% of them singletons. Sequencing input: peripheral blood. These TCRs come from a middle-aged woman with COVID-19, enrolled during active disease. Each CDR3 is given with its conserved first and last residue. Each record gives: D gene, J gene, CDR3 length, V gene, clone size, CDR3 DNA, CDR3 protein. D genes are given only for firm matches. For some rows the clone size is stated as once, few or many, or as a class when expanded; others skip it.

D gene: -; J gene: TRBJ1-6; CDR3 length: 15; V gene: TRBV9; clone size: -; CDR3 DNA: TGTGCCAGCAGCGAGGGGAACGGTAATAATTCACCCCTCCACTTT; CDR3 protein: CASSEGNGNNSPLHF
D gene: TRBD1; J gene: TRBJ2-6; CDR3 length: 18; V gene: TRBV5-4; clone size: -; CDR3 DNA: TGTGCCAGCAGCTCCGGGACAGGACCGAGCTCTGGGGCCAACGTCCTGACTTTC; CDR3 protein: CASSSGTGPSSGANVLTF
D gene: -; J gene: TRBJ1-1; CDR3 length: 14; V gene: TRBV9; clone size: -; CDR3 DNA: TGTGCCAGCAGCCAGGCTTCAGGGTGGTCTGAAGCTTTCTTT; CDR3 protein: CASSQASGWSEAFF
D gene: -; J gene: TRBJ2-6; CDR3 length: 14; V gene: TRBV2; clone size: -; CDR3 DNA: TGTGCCAGCAGTGAGCGGAGTGGGGCCAACGTCCTGACTTTC; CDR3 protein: CASSERSGANVLTF
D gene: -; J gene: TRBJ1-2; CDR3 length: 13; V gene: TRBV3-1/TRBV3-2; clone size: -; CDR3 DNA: TGTGCCAGCAGTCGACAGGCCCACTATGGCTACACCTTC; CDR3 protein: CASSRQAHYGYTF
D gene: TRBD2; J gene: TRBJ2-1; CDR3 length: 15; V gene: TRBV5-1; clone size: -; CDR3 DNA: TGCGCCAGCAGCTTCACTTGGGGAGGGGCTAATGAGCAGTTCTTC; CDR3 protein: CASSFTWGGANEQFF
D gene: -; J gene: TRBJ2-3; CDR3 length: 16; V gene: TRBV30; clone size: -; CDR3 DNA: TGTGCCGTGGGGGCTAGCGGAGCCCCTGGGCTAGATACGCAGTATTTT; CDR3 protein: CAVGASGAPGLDTQYF
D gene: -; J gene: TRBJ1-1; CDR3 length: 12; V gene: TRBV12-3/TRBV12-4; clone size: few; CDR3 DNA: TGTGCCAGCAGTTCACATACAGGGATCGCTTTCTTT; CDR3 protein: CASSSHTGIAFF
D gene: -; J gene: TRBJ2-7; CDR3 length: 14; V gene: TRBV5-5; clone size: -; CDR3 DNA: TGTGCCAGCAGCTTCGGGGCAGGGGCCTACGAGCAGTACTTC; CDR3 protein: CASSFGAGAYEQYF
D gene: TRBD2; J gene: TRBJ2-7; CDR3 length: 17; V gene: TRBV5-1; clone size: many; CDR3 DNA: TGCGCCAGCAGCTTGGAGCCTAGCGGGAGAGACGCCTACGAGCAGTACTTC; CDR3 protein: CASSLEPSGRDAYEQYF